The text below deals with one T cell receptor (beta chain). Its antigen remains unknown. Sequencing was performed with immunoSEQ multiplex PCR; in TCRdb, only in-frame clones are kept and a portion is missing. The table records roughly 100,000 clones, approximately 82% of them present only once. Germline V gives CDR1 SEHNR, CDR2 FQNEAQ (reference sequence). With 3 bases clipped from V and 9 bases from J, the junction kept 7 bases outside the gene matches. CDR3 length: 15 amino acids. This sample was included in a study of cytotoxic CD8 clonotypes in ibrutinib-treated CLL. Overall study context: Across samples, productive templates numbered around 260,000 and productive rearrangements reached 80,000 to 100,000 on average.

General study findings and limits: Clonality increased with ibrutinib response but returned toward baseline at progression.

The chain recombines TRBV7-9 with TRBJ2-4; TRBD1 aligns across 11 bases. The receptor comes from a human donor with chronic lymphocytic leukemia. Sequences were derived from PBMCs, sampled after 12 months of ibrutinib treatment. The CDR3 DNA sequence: TGTGCCAGCAGCTTCTCCGGGACAGGGGGTATCATTCAGTACTTC. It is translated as CASSFSGTGGIIQYF. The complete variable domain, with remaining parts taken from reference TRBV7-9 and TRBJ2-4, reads DTGVSQNPRHKITKRGQNVTFRCDPISEHNRLYWYRQTLGQGPEFLTYFQNEAQLEKSRLLSDRFSAERPKGSFSTLEIQRTEQGDSAMYLCASSFSGTGGIIQYFGAGTRLSVL.